The next 17 T cell receptor beta chains were all read from a single sample in a study of T cells after posttransplantation cyclophosphamide. TCRdb's copy holds only in-frame clones and misses some; the assay was immunoSEQ multiplex PCR. The specimen gives over 25,000 clones without singletons; the ten biggest hold approximately 1.5%. Input material: PBMCs. The receptor source for this set is a man aged 45-60 years in good health, CMV-negative, and a related stem cell transplant donor.

This clone has at least ten counts. The chain combines TRBV2 with TRBJ1-1, with 8 nucleotides matching TRBD1. Germline values: CDR1 SNHLY, CDR2 FYNNEI. This CDR3 comprises 12 residues. Trimming cost V 8 bases and J 6 bases; bases outside gene matches: 5. CDR3 amino acids: CASGDRGPEAFF. The CDR3 bases are TGTGCCAGCGGAGACAGGGGCCCTGAAGCTTTCTTT.

In its sample, this clone was seen many times. V usage is TRBV4-1 and J usage is TRBJ1-6, with a tentative D call TRBD1 (6 bases). This CDR3 contains 15 residues. Germline V gene lookup returns CDR1 MGHRA and CDR2 YSYEKL. V shed 0 bases and J shed 10 bases, with 13 bases lying between them. The CDR3 DNA reads TGCGCCAGCAGCCAAGATGGGCAGGGGTACTCACCCCTCCACTTT. The encoded protein is CASSQDGQGYSPLHF.

This clone was counted at least ten times. The J gene is TRBJ2-1, the V gene TRBV23-1; D unresolved. TRBV23-1 is identified as an open reading frame with a role that is uncertain. Trimming shortened V by 0 bases and J by 10 bases, and 10 bases separated the two germline ends. The CDR3 spans 13 residues. The CDR3 DNA reads TGCGCCAGCAGTCAATCGCGTGTACGCGAGCAGTTCTTC. Translation: CASSQSRVREQFF.

This clone appeared many times. The rearrangement uses TRBV19 and TRBJ1-2; D gene unclear. This CDR3 is 11 amino acids long. V gave up 4 bases and J gave up 4 bases, with 4 bases separating them. Per the germline V gene, CDR1 is LNHDA and CDR2 is SQIVND (reference sequence). CDR3 DNA: TGTGCCAGTAGTACGGGCTATGGCTACACCTTC. Protein sequence: CASSTGYGYTF.

At least ten counts were recorded for this clone. The rearrangement uses TRBV19 and TRBJ1-1, with D possibly being TRBD1 (5 bases). V was trimmed by 5 bases and J by 6 bases, leaving 13 bases between them. The germline V gene has CDR1 LNHDA and CDR2 SQIVND (reference sequence). This CDR3 is 13 amino acids long. The CDR3, as DNA: TGTGCCAGTAGTCAGGGTTTAAGTTCTGAAGCTTTCTTT. It is translated as CASSQGLSSEAFF.

In the case of this clone: At one of its ends the junction is not consistent with the germline gene, which may arise from a read error. The V gene is TRBV29-1, the J gene TRBJ2-7, with D perhaps matching TRBD1 (6 bases). Germline loops: CDR1 SQVTM, CDR2 ANQGSEA. The CDR3 length is 13 residues. CDR3 protein: CSVDSRGGLGQCF. CDR3 in DNA: TGCAGCGTTGATAGCAGGGGCGGCCTGGGGCAGTGCTTC.

This clone showed up many times. Other DNA sequences in the same sample also yield this CDR3. The rearrangement links TRBV19 to TRBJ2-3; possibly TRBD1 for D (5 bases). The CDR3 contains 15 residues. V was trimmed by 5 bases and J by 0 bases, leaving 12 bases between them. CDR1 and CDR2 (germline): LNHDA, SQIVND (reference sequence). CDR3 sequence: CASSLQETSTDTQYF. The CDR3 DNA is TGTGCCAGTAGTCTACAGGAAACTAGCACAGATACGCAGTATTTT.

This clone was counted ten times or more. Different DNA sequences within this sample yield the same CDR3. The V and J genes are TRBV7-9 and TRBJ1-6; D is unresolved. CDR1 is SEHNR, CDR2 FQNEAQ, per germline (reference sequence). This CDR3 is 14 amino acids long. Trimming removed 0 bases at V and 6 bases at J, with 6 bases between. In DNA form, the CDR3 reads TGTGCCAGCAGCTTAGCTCAGATTAATTCACCCCTCCACTTT. Encoded protein: CASSLAQINSPLHF.

This clone was detected many times. The gene calls are TRBV6-5 and TRBJ1-2; 11 bases fit TRBD1. The length of the CDR3 is 15 residues. Germline CDR1 is MNHEY and CDR2 is SVGAGI. V lost 4 bases and J lost 4; bases outside the gene matches: 5. CDR3 amino acids: CASSSGQGASYGYTF. The CDR3 coding sequence is TGTGCCAGCAGTTCCGGACAGGGGGCGTCCTATGGCTACACCTTC.

The sample holds many counts of this clone. The CDR3 nucleotides are TGTGCCAGCAGCTTAGGGGGCCTGGATGGCTACACCTTC. Translation gives CASSLGGLDGYTF. The V gene is TRBV7-3, the J gene TRBJ1-2, with a weak D call TRBD1 (6 bases). Germline CDR1 is SGHTA and CDR2 is FQGTGA. CDR3 size: 13 residues. V shed 2 bases and J shed 6 bases, with 10 bases lying between them.

This clone was seen many times. This rearrangement joins TRBV5-1 to TRBJ1-4; no firm D call. V lost 0 bases and J lost 2, with 5 bases in between. This CDR3 is 14 amino acids long. In germline, CDR1 is SGHRS, CDR2 YFSETQ. CDR3 protein: CASSLAGTNEKLFF. CDR3 nucleotides: TGCGCCAGCAGCTTGGCGGGGACTAATGAAAAACTGTTTTTT.

This clone was counted at least ten times. The chain carries TRBV29-1 and TRBJ2-1, with 7 nucleotides matching TRBD2. Trimming cost V 0 bases and J 0 bases; bases outside gene matches: 5. The length of the CDR3 is 16 residues. The germline V gene encodes CDR1 SQVTM and CDR2 ANQGSEA. The CDR3 coding sequence is TGCAGCGTTGAAGAAGGGGAGGGGAACTCCTACAATGAGCAGTTCTTC. Amino acid sequence: CSVEEGEGNSYNEQFF.

This clone was recorded many times. CDR3: CASSGTHRRGRITEAFF. CDR3 DNA sequence: TGTGCCAGCAGCGGAACTCATCGCAGGGGGCGAATCACTGAAGCTTTCTTT. The chain couples TRBV9 to TRBJ1-1; 8 nucleotides match TRBD1. The CDR3 spans 17 residues. CDR1 is SGDLS, CDR2 YYNGEE, per germline. The trim removed 3 bases at V and 4 bases at J, leaving 14 bases unmatched.

This clone showed up many times. V usage is TRBV30 and J usage is TRBJ2-7, with D uncertain. V dropped 2 bases and J dropped 3 bases, with 14 bases sitting between them. This CDR3 has 14 amino acids. Per the germline V gene, CDR1 is GTSNPN and CDR2 is SVGIG (reference sequence). The CDR3 sequence is CAWSTSQANYEQYF. In DNA form, the CDR3 reads TGTGCCTGGAGTACTTCGCAGGCGAACTACGAGCAGTACTTC.

This clone was seen ten or more times. The rearrangement uses TRBV12-5 and TRBJ1-5; weak D call: TRBD1 (6 bases). CDR1 LGHNT and CDR2 FRNRAP come from the germline V gene. This CDR3 region has 17 residues. V lost 7 bases and J 0 bases, leaving 19 bases between the germline ends. The CDR3 is CASVQMTGGDSNQPQHF. The CDR3 DNA sequence: TGTGCTAGTGTCCAAATGACAGGAGGCGATAGCAATCAGCCCCAGCATTTT. The full variable domain, with the rest looked up from reference TRBV12-5 and TRBJ1-5, is DARVTQTPRHKVTEMGQEVTMRCQPILGHNTVFWYRQTMMQGLELLAYFRNRAPLDDSGMPKDRFSAEMPDATLATLKIQPSEPRDSAVYFCASVQMTGGDSNQPQHFGDGTRLSIL.

Many counts were recorded for this clone. This chain links TRBV6-5 with TRBJ2-4; 8 nucleotides match TRBD2. Germline trimming cut 6 bases from V and 12 bases from J; bases unmatched to any gene: 13. The length of the CDR3 is 14 residues. Germline CDR1 is MNHEY and CDR2 is SVGAGI. The CDR3 nucleotides read TGTGCCAGCAGCCTCCTGGGACTAGGTAGTACTCAGTACTTC. This codes for CASSLLGLGSTQYF.

This clone has a count of ten or more. V usage is TRBV30 and J usage is TRBJ1-5, with 12 nucleotides matching TRBD1. CDR3 length equals 16 residues. Germline V lookup: CDR1 GTSNPN, CDR2 SVGIG (reference sequence). V was clipped by 1 base and J by 6 bases; unmatched bases: 7. This CDR3 is CAWSDGTGGFGQPQHF. The CDR3 nucleotides read TGTGCCTGGAGTGACGGGACAGGGGGCTTCGGTCAGCCCCAGCATTTT.